This T cell receptor beta chain was found in a study of CD8 T cells in Susac syndrome. Findings and limits, study-wide: An acknowledgment was made by the study that its TCR sequencing and HLA analysis involved relatively few individuals.

V lost 4 bases and J lost 2; bases outside the gene matches: 7. CDR1 is SGDLS and CDR2 is YYNGEE in the germline V gene. This CDR3 comprises 15 residues. In the case of this clonotype: The antigen is unknown.

With random hexamers, reverse transcription was performed on about 0.5 to 1 ug of RNA. A single record per CDR3 protein comes from TCRdb applying MiXCR to the immunoSEQ multiplex PCR reads. This table has 140,000 to 150,000 distinct CDR3 sequences, 90% to 96% appearing once. V and J are TRBV9 and TRBJ2-7; 9 bases line up with TRBD2. This TCR derives from a human donor with Susac syndrome. Sequenced sample: CD4+ T cells from PBMCs. CDR3 sequence reads: CASSTSAGGPYEQYF. Here the CDR3 DNA reads TGTGCCAGCAGCACCTCAGCGGGAGGCCCCTACGAGCAGTACTTC.